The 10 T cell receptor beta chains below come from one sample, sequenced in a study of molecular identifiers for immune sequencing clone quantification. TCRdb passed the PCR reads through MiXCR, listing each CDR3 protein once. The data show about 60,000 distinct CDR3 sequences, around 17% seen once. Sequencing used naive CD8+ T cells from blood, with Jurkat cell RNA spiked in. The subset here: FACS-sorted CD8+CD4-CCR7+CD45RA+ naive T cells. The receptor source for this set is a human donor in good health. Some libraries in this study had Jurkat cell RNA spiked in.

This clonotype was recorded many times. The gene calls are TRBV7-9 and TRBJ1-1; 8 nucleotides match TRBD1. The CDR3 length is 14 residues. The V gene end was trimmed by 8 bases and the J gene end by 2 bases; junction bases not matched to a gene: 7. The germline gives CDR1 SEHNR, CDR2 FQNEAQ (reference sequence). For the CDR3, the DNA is TGTGCCAGCCATGCGGACAGGGTCAACACTGAAGCTTTCTTT. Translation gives CASHADRVNTEAFF.

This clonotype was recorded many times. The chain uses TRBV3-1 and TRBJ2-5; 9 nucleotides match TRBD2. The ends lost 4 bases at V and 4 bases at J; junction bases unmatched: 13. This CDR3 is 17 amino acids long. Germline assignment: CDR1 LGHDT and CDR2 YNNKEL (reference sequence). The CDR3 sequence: CASSPWREGPPLETQYF. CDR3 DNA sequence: TGTGCCAGCAGCCCGTGGCGGGAGGGTCCGCCTTTAGAGACCCAGTACTTC.

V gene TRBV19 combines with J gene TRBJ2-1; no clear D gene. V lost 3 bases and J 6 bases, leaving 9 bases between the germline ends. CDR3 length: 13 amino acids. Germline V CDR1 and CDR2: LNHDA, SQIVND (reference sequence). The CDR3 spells CASSMSYFNEQFF. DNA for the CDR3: TGTGCCAGTAGTATGAGCTACTTCAATGAGCAGTTCTTC.

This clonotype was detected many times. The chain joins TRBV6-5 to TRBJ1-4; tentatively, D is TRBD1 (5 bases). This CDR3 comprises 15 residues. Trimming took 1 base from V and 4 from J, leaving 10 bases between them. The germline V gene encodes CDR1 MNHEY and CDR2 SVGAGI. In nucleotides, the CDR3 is TGTGCCAGCAGTTACTATACAGGCGATAATGAAAAACTGTTTTTT. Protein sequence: CASSYYTGDNEKLFF.

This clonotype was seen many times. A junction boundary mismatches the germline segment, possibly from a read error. Here the CDR3 reads CAGSSETDTQYF. CDR3 nucleotide sequence: TGTGCCGGCAGTTCCGAAACAGATACGCAGTATTTT. The chain is built from TRBV6-6 and TRBJ2-3; D is ambiguous. From germline, CDR1 is MNHNY and CDR2 SVGAGI (reference sequence). This CDR3 contains 12 residues.

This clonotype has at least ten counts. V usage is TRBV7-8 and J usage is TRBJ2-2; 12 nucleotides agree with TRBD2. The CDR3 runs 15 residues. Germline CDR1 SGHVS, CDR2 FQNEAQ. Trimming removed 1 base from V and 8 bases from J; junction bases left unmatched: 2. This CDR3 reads CASSLGLAGVGELFF. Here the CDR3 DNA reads TGTGCCAGCAGCTTAGGACTAGCGGGAGTAGGGGAGCTGTTTTTT.

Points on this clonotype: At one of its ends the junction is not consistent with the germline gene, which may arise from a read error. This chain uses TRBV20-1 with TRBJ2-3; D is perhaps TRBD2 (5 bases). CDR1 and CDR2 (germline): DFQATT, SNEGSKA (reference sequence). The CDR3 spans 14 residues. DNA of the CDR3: TGCAGTGCTAGTCTGGGCGGAGGCTCCGGTACGCGGTATTTT. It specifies CSASLGGGSGTRYF.

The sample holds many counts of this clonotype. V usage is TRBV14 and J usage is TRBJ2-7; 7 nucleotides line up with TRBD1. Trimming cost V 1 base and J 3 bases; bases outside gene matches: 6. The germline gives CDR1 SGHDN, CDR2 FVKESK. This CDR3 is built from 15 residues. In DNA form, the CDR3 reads TGTGCCAGCAGCCAAGGAGACAGGGTGTACTACGAGCAGTACTTC. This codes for CASSQGDRVYYEQYF.

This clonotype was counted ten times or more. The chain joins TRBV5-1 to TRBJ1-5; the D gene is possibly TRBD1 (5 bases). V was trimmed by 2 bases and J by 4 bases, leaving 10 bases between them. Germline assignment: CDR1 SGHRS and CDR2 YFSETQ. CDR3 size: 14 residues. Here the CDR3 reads CASSLWGGNQPQHF. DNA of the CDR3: TGCGCCAGCAGCTTATGGGGGGGTAATCAGCCCCAGCATTTT.

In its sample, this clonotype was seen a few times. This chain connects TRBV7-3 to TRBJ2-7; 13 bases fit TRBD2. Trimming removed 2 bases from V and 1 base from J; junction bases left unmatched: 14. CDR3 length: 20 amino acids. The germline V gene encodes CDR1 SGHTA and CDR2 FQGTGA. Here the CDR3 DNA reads TGTGCCAGCAGCTTAGGGTCCACTAGCGGGAGGGCCGAGGGATCCTACGAGCAGTACTTC. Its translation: CASSLGSTSGRAEGSYEQYF.